Listed below are T cell receptor beta chains from one sample, sequenced in a study of shared clonotypes between healthy human individuals. The method was immunoSEQ multiplex PCR; TCRdb's version includes in-frame clones alone and lacks a portion of them. The sample gives hundreds of thousands of clones, about 95% of which show up once; approximately 0.11% is in the top ten. Sequencing was performed on naive CD8+ T cells sorted from blood. The receptors shown here come from a woman between 25 and 40 years old in good health. The CDR3 runs from the conserved cysteine through the conserved F or W. The order of the fields is V gene, J gene, D gene, clone size, CDR3 protein, CDR3 DNA. D genes are given only for firm matches. Size tells how often a clone was seen (once, few, many) or the class of an expanded clone, and some rows leave it out.

V: TRBV9; J: TRBJ2-7; D: NA; size: NA; CDR3: CASSVDGGVPYEQYF; DNA: TGTGCCAGCAGCGTAGACGGGGGAGTTCCCTACGAGCAGTACTTC
V: TRBV11-2; J: TRBJ2-7; D: NA; size: NA; CDR3: CASSVAVLYEQYF; DNA: TGTGCCAGCAGCGTAGCGGTTCTATACGAGCAGTACTTC
V: TRBV28; J: TRBJ2-5; D: TRBD2; size: NA; CDR3: CASTPGLAGPGEQYF; DNA: TGTGCCAGTACTCCGGGACTAGCGGGCCCGGGGGAGCAGTACTTC
V: TRBV5-4; J: TRBJ2-7; D: NA; size: NA; CDR3: CASSFFGEIPYEQYF; DNA: NA
V: TRBV27; J: TRBJ2-1; D: TRBD1; size: NA; CDR3: CASSFGTGSSSEQFF; DNA: TGTGCCAGCAGTTTCGGGACAGGATCCTCGAGTGAGCAGTTCTTC
V: TRBV14; J: TRBJ2-1; D: NA; size: few; CDR3: CASSQGEGVDNEQFF; DNA: TGTGCCAGCAGCCAAGGAGAGGGAGTAGACAATGAGCAGTTCTTC
V: TRBV27; J: TRBJ2-1; D: TRBD2; size: once; CDR3: CASSLRTSGDEQFF; DNA: TGTGCCAGCAGTTTGAGGACTAGCGGGGATGAGCAGTTCTTC
V: TRBV7-8; J: TRBJ2-7; D: NA; size: NA; CDR3: CASSISGAPYEQYF; DNA: TGTGCCAGCAGTATTAGCGGAGCTCCGTACGAGCAGTACTTC
V: TRBV5-1; J: TRBJ2-7; D: NA; size: NA; CDR3: CASSLAWARTYEQYF; DNA: TGCGCCAGCAGCTTGGCCTGGGCCAGGACCTACGAGCAGTACTTC
V: TRBV28; J: TRBJ1-5; D: TRBD1; size: NA; CDR3: CASSPLGGTANQLIYQPQHF; DNA: TGTGCCAGCAGTCCCCTGGGAGGGACAGCCAACCAGCTAATCTATCAGCCCCAGCATTTT
V: TRBV7-9; J: TRBJ2-7; D: NA; size: NA; CDR3: CASSLGGSPYEQYF; DNA: TGTGCCAGCAGCTTAGGAGGGAGCCCCTACGAGCAGTACTTC
V: TRBV25-1; J: TRBJ1-4; D: NA; size: NA; CDR3: CASSESQGTNEKLFF; DNA: TGTGCCAGCAGTGAATCGCAGGGGACTAATGAAAAACTGTTTTTT
V: TRBV2; J: TRBJ2-1; D: TRBD1; size: NA; CDR3: CASSLDRTNEQFF; DNA: TGTGCCAGCAGCCTGGACAGGACGAATGAGCAGTTCTTC
V: TRBV6-1; J: TRBJ2-7; D: NA; size: NA; CDR3: CASSEVGDRTEQYF; DNA: TGTGCCAGCAGTGAAGTAGGCGACCGAACCGAGCAGTACTTC
V: TRBV7-9; J: TRBJ2-7; D: TRBD1; size: NA; CDR3: CASSPGTGEQYF; DNA: TGTGCCAGCAGTCCAGGGACAGGAGAGCAGTACTTC
V: TRBV27; J: TRBJ2-2; D: NA; size: NA; CDR3: CASSLSAGNTGELFF; DNA: TGTGCCAGCAGTTTATCCGCGGGAAACACCGGGGAGCTGTTTTTT
V: TRBV5-5; J: TRBJ2-1; D: TRBD1; size: NA; CDR3: CASRDGTVYNEQFF; DNA: TGTGCCAGCAGGGATGGGACAGTATACAATGAGCAGTTCTTC
V: TRBV19; J: TRBJ2-5; D: NA; size: NA; CDR3: CASSTFWLGGKETQYF; DNA: TGTGCCAGTAGTACATTTTGGCTTGGCGGGAAGGAGACCCAGTACTTC
V: TRBV7-9; J: TRBJ1-1; D: NA; size: NA; CDR3: CASSHASHEAFF; DNA: TGTGCCAGCAGTCACGCAAGCCACGAAGCTTTCTTT
V: TRBV27; J: TRBJ2-7; D: TRBD1; size: NA; CDR3: CASSFSGQIYEQYF; DNA: TGTGCCAGCAGTTTCTCGGGACAGATTTACGAGCAGTACTTC
V: TRBV5-6; J: TRBJ2-3; D: NA; size: once; CDR3: CASSLDPVPDQDTQYF; DNA: TGTGCCAGCAGCTTGGATCCGGTCCCTGATCAAGATACGCAGTATTTT
V: TRBV25-1; J: TRBJ1-2; D: NA; size: NA; CDR3: CASSSGESYTF; DNA: TGTGCCAGCAGTTCCGGGGAGAGCTACACCTTC
V: TRBV5-6; J: TRBJ2-7; D: TRBD1; size: NA; CDR3: CASSTGQIAYEQYF; DNA: TGTGCCAGCAGCACGGGACAGATAGCCTACGAGCAGTACTTC
V: TRBV27; J: TRBJ2-7; D: NA; size: NA; CDR3: CASSPMHRVPTYEQYF; DNA: TGTGCCAGCAGTCCAATGCACAGGGTACCTACCTACGAGCAGTACTTC
V: TRBV6-5; J: TRBJ2-7; D: NA; size: NA; CDR3: CASSYSGSRYF; DNA: TGTGCCAGCAGTTACAGCGGGTCCCGGTACTTC
V: TRBV4-1; J: TRBJ1-1; D: NA; size: NA; CDR3: CASSQDPVGEAFF; DNA: TGCGCCAGCAGCCAAGATCCGGTCGGCGAAGCTTTCTTT
V: TRBV27; J: TRBJ2-7; D: NA; size: NA; CDR3: CASSFASYYEQYF; DNA: TGTGCCAGCAGTTTCGCTAGTTACTACGAGCAGTACTTC
V: TRBV5-4; J: TRBJ1-2; D: NA; size: NA; CDR3: CASSLGPSGYTF; DNA: TGTGCCAGCAGCTTGGGCCCCTCTGGCTACACCTTC
V: TRBV9; J: TRBJ1-1; D: NA; size: NA; CDR3: CASSVGQSTEAFF; DNA: TGTGCCAGCAGCGTAGGGCAGAGCACTGAAGCTTTCTTT
V: TRBV6-1; J: TRBJ2-7; D: NA; size: NA; CDR3: CASSEIRRPGGEQYF; DNA: TGTGCCAGCAGTGAAATAAGGCGGCCCGGAGGGGAGCAGTACTTC
V: TRBV19; J: TRBJ2-2; D: NA; size: NA; CDR3: CASRTRTRRTGELFF; DNA: TGTGCCAGTAGGACTAGGACAAGACGCACCGGGGAGCTGTTTTTT
V: TRBV6-5; J: TRBJ1-2; D: NA; size: NA; CDR3: CASSLRGGLDYGYTF; DNA: TGTGCCAGCAGTCTACGCGGAGGACTTGACTATGGCTACACCTTC
V: TRBV4-1; J: TRBJ1-2; D: TRBD1; size: NA; CDR3: CASSAGQEGGYTF; DNA: TGCGCCAGCAGCGCCGGACAGGAGGGTGGCTACACCTTC
V: TRBV18; J: TRBJ1-4; D: NA; size: NA; CDR3: CASSLGPQGTNEKLFF; DNA: TGTGCCAGCTCACTAGGTCCACAGGGAACTAATGAAAAACTGTTTTTT
V: TRBV7-8; J: TRBJ2-3; D: NA; size: NA; CDR3: CASSLRGAELTQYF; DNA: TGTGCCAGCAGCTTAAGGGGCGCAGAGCTTACGCAGTATTTT
V: TRBV5-1; J: TRBJ2-7; D: NA; size: NA; CDR3: CASSLIDSYEQYF; DNA: TGCGCCAGCAGCTTGATAGATTCCTACGAGCAGTACTTC
V: TRBV7-8; J: TRBJ1-5; D: NA; size: NA; CDR3: CASSRGVGDLGNQPQHF; DNA: TGTGCCAGCAGCCGCGGCGTGGGCGATCTGGGCAATCAGCCCCAGCATTTT
V: TRBV25-1; J: TRBJ2-2; D: NA; size: NA; CDR3: CASSIQGYTGELFF; DNA: TGTGCCAGCAGTATACAGGGTTACACCGGGGAGCTGTTTTTT
V: TRBV29-1; J: TRBJ2-1; D: NA; size: NA; CDR3: CSVADNEQFF; DNA: TGCAGCGTTGCTGACAATGAGCAGTTCTTC
V: TRBV5-4; J: TRBJ1-2; D: NA; size: NA; CDR3: CASSFGAGPNYGYTF; DNA: TGTGCCAGCAGCTTTGGGGCCGGGCCCAACTATGGCTACACCTTC
V: TRBV7-3; J: TRBJ2-7; D: NA; size: once; CDR3: CASGDLSYEQYF; DNA: TGTGCCAGCGGGGACTTATCCTACGAGCAGTACTTC
V: TRBV29-1; J: TRBJ2-5; D: TRBD2; size: once; CDR3: CSVDLAGDLETQYF; DNA: TGCAGCGTTGACCTAGCGGGAGATTTAGAGACCCAGTACTTC
V: TRBV28; J: TRBJ1-2; D: NA; size: NA; CDR3: CASSPGGRAYGYTF; DNA: TGTGCCAGCAGCCCCGGGGGGCGGGCCTATGGCTACACCTTC
V: TRBV7-9; J: TRBJ2-1; D: TRBD1; size: NA; CDR3: CASSPGTGEQNEQFF; DNA: TGTGCCAGCAGCCCCGGGACAGGGGAGCAGAATGAGCAGTTCTTC
V: TRBV27; J: TRBJ1-2; D: NA; size: NA; CDR3: CASSAPGRENGYTF; DNA: TGTGCCAGCAGTGCCCCGGGCAGGGAAAACGGCTACACCTTC
V: TRBV13; J: TRBJ1-3; D: TRBD1; size: NA; CDR3: CASSSLFLQGAPGNTIYF; DNA: TGTGCCAGCAGCTCCCTGTTTCTGCAGGGGGCGCCTGGAAACACCATATATTTT
V: TRBV28; J: TRBJ2-7; D: NA; size: NA; CDR3: CASSFQERSYEQYF; DNA: TGTGCCAGCAGTTTCCAGGAAAGGTCCTACGAGCAGTACTTC
V: TRBV10-2; J: TRBJ2-7; D: NA; size: NA; CDR3: CASSESGTGYEQYF; DNA: TGCGCCAGCAGTGAGTCCGGGACCGGCTACGAGCAGTACTTC
V: TRBV7-9; J: TRBJ2-7; D: TRBD1; size: NA; CDR3: CASSSRTGSSYEQYF; DNA: TGTGCCAGCAGCTCGAGGACAGGTAGCTCCTACGAGCAGTACTTC
V: TRBV13; J: TRBJ2-1; D: NA; size: NA; CDR3: CASSSPQTRSSYNEQFF; DNA: TGTGCCAGCAGCTCCCCCCAGACTAGAAGTTCGTACAATGAGCAGTTCTTC
V: TRBV27; J: TRBJ2-7; D: NA; size: once; CDR3: CASSFRDNSYEQYF; DNA: TGTGCCAGCAGTTTCCGGGACAACTCCTACGAGCAGTACTTC
V: TRBV11-2; J: TRBJ2-1; D: TRBD1; size: once; CDR3: CASSYRTGGNEQFF; DNA: TGTGCCAGCAGCTACAGGACAGGGGGCAATGAGCAGTTCTTC
V: TRBV19; J: TRBJ2-6; D: NA; size: NA; CDR3: CASTGDNQSGANVLTF; DNA: TGTGCCAGTACAGGGGACAATCAATCTGGGGCCAACGTCCTGACTTTC
V: TRBV7-2; J: TRBJ2-5; D: NA; size: NA; CDR3: CASSSQGGGTSPQETQYF; DNA: TGTGCCAGCAGCTCGCAGGGGGGTGGGACCTCGCCACAAGAGACCCAGTACTTC
V: TRBV4-1; J: TRBJ2-7; D: NA; size: NA; CDR3: CASSHLSIGGNEQYF; DNA: TGCGCCAGCAGCCACCTATCCATCGGGGGTAACGAGCAGTACTTC
V: TRBV28; J: TRBJ2-2; D: NA; size: NA; CDR3: CASSLTGTVIGELFF; DNA: TGTGCCAGCAGTTTAACCGGGACGGTCATCGGGGAGCTGTTTTTT
V: TRBV7-9; J: TRBJ2-7; D: TRBD1; size: NA; CDR3: CASSPTGPYEQYF; DNA: TGTGCCAGCAGCCCGACAGGGCCCTACGAGCAGTACTTC
V: TRBV19; J: TRBJ2-7; D: TRBD2; size: NA; CDR3: CASSIATSGNYEQYF; DNA: TGTGCCAGTAGTATAGCGACTAGCGGGAACTACGAGCAGTACTTC
V: TRBV13; J: TRBJ1-4; D: NA; size: NA; CDR3: CASSSSTNEKLFF; DNA: TGTGCCAGCAGTTCCTCAACTAATGAAAAACTGTTTTTT